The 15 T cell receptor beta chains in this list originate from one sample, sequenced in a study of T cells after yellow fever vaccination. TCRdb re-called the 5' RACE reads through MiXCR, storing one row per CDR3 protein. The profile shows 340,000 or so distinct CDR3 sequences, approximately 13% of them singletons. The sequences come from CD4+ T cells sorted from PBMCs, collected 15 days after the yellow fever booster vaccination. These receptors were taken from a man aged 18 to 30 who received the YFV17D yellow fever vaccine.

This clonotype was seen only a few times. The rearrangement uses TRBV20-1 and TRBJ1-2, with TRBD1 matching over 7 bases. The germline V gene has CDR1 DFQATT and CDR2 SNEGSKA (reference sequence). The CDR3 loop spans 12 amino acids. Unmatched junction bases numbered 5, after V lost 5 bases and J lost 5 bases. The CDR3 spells CSAAKGAYGYTF. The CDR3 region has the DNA TGCAGTGCTGCGAAGGGGGCTTATGGCTACACCTTC.

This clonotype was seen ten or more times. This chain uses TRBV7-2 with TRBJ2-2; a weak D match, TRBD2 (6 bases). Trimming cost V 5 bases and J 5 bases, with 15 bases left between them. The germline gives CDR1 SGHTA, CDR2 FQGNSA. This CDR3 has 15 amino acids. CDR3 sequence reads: CASSSSYGGTGELFF. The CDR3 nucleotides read TGTGCCAGCAGCAGTTCGTATGGGGGGACCGGGGAGCTGTTTTTT. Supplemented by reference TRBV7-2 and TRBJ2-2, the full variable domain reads GAGVSQSPSNKVTEKGKDVELRCDPISGHTALYWYRQSLGQGLEFLIYFQGNSAPDKSGLPSDRFSAERTGGSVSTLTIQRTQQEDSAVYLCASSSSYGGTGELFFGEGSRLTVL.

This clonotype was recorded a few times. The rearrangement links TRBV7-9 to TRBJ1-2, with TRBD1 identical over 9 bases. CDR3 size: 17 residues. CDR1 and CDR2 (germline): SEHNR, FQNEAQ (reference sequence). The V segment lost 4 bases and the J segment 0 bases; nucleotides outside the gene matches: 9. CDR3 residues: CASSSRGQGSSNYGYTF. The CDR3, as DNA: TGTGCCAGCAGCTCCCGGGGACAGGGAAGTTCTAACTATGGCTACACCTTC.

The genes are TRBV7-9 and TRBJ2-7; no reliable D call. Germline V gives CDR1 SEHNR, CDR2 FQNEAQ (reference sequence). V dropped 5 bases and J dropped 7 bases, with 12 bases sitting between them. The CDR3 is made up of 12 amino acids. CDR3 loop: CASSPAGPEQYF. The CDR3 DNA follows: TGTGCCAGCAGCCCGGCCGGGCCGGAGCAGTACTTC.

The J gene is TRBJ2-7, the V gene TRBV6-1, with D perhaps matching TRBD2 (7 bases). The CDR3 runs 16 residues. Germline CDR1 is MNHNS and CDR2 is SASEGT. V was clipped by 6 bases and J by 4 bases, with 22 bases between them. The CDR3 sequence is CASSPLAGDRRYEQYV. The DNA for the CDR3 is TGTGCCAGCAGCCCTCTCGCGGGAGACAGGAGGTACGAGCAGTACGTC.

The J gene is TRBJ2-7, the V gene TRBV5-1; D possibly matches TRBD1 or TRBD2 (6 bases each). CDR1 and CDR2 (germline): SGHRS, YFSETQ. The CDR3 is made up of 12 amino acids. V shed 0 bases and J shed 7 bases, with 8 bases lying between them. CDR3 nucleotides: TGCGCCAGCAGCTTGGAGGGGGGTGAGCAGTACTTC. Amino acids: CASSLEGGEQYF.

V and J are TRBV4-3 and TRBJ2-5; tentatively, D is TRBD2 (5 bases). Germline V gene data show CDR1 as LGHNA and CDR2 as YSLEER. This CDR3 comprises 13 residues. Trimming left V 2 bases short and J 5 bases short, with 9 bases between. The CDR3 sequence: CASSQSREETQYF. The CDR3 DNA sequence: TGCGCCAGCAGCCAATCAAGGGAGGAGACCCAGTACTTC.

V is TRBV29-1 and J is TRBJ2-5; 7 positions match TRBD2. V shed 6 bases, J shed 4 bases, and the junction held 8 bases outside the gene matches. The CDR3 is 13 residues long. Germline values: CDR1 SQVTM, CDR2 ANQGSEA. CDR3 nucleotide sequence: TGCAGCGTAACTGGCGGGGGTGGAGAGACCCAGTACTTC. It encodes CSVTGGGGETQYF.

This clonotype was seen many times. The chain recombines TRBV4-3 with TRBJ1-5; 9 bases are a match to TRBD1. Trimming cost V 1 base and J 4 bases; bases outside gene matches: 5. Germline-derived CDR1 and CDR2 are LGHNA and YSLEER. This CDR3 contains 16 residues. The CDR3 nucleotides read TGCGCCAGCAGCCAAGTTCTTGGACAGGGGAATCAGCCCCAGCATTTT. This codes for CASSQVLGQGNQPQHF.

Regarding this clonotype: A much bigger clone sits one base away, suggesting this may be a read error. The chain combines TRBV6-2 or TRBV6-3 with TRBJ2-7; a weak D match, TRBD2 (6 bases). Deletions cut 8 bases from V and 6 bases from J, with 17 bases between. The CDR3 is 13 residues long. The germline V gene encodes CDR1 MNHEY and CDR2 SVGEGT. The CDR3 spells CASEDGGTFEQYF. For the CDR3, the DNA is TGTGCCAGCGAAGACGGGGGAACCTTCGAGCAGTACTTC.

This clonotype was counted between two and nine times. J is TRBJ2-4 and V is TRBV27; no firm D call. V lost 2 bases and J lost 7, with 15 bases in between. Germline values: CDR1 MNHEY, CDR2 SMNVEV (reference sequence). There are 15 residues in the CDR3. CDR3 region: CASSLKPGPRNIQYF. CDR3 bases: TGTGCCAGCAGTTTAAAACCCGGTCCCCGGAACATTCAGTACTTC.

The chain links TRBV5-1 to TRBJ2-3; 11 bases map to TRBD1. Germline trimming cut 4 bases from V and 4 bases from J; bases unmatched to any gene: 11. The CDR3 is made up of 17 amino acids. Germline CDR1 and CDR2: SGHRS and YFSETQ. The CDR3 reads CASSLGTGGFRADTQYF. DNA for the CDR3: TGCGCCAGCAGCCTGGGGACAGGGGGTTTTCGGGCAGATACGCAGTATTTT.

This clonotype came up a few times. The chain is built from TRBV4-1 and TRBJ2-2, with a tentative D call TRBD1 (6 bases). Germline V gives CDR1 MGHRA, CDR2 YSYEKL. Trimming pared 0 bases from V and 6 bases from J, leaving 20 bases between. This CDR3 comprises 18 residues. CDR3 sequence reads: CASSQDPGVRTGAGELFF. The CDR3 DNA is TGCGCCAGCAGCCAAGATCCAGGGGTCCGCACCGGGGCCGGGGAGCTGTTTTTT.

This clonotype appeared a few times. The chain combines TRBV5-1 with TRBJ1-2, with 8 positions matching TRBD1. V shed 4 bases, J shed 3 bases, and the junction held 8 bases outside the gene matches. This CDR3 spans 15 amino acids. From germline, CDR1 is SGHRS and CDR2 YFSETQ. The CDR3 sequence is CASSLGTGAHYGYTF. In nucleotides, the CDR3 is TGCGCCAGCAGCCTGGGGACAGGAGCCCACTATGGCTACACCTTC.

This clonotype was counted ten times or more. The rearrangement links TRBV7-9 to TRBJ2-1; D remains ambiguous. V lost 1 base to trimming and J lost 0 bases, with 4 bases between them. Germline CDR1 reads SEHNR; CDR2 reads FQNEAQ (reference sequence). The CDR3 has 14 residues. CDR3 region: CASSLGSSYNEQFF. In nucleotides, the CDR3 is TGTGCCAGCAGCTTAGGTAGCTCCTACAATGAGCAGTTCTTC.